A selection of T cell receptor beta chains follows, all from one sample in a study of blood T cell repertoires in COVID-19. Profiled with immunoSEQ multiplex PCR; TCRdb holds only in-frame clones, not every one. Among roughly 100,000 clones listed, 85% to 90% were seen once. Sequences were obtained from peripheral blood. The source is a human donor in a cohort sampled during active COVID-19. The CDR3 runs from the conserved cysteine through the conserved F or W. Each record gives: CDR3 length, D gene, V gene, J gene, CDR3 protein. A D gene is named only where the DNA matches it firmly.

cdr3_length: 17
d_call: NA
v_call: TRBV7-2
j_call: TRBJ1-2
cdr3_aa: CASSLAVVRGPMGGYTF

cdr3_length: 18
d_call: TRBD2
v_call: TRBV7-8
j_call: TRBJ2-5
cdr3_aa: CASSLARNQRGGQETQYF

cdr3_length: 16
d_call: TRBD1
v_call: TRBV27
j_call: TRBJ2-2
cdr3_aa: CASSFWTGGNTGELFF

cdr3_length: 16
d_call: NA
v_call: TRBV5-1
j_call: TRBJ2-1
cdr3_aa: CASRFTSGSFYNEQFF

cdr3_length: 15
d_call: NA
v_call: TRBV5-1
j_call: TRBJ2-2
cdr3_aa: CASSLMSRIPGELFF

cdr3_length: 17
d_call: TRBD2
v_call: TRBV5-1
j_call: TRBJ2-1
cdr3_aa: CASSPQGREGRYNEQFF

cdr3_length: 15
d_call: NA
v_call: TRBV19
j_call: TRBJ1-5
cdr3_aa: CASSALDRGNQPQHF

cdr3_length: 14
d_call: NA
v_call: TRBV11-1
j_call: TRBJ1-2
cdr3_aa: CASSALRTNYGYTF

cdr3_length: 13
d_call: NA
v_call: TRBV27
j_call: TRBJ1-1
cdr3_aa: CASSLRARGEAFF

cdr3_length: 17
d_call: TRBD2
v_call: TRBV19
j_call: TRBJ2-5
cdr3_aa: CASSIDHGRGGQETQYF

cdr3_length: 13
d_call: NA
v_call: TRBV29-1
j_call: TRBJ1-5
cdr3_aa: CSVAGSGDQPQHF

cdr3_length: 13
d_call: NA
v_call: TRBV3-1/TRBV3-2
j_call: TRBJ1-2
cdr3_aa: CASSQEGARGYTF

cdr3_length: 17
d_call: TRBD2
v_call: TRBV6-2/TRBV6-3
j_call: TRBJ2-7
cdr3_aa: CASSYPIAGGPFDEQYF